Listed below are T cell receptor beta chains from one sample, sequenced in a study of OX40 agonist ivuxolimab in advanced cancers. Measured with immunoSEQ multiplex PCR; TCRdb has only the in-frame clones, and not every one. The top ten clones hold about 5.9% of a sample with around 77,000 clones, about 90% of them seen once. This sample comprised CD4+ or CD8+ T cells sorted from blood, obtained in a trial of the OX40 agonist ivuxolimab. These receptors were taken from an adult with an advanced solid tumor such as melanoma, head and neck, liver or kidney cancer. Both conserved end residues are part of each CDR3. D genes are given only for firm matches. The size field is filled for only some rows; it gives once, few, many or a size class.

J	size	V	D	DNA	CDR3
TRBJ2-7	.	TRBV4-3	.	TGCGCCAGCAGCCAAGGGATCAGCCGGTACGAGCAGTACTTC	CASSQGISRYEQYF
TRBJ2-1	.	TRBV6-6	TRBD2	TGTGCCAGCAGTGCACTAGCGGGGGCCTACAATGAGCAGTTCTTC	CASSALAGAYNEQFF
TRBJ2-2	.	TRBV15	TRBD1	TGTGCCACGCGTATATCGCCGGGACAGGGATACACCGGGGAGCTGTTTTTT	CATRISPGQGYTGELFF
TRBJ2-3	.	TRBV27	TRBD2	TGTGCCAGCAGTTTAATACTAGCGGGGGTAGGAGCAGATACGCAGTATTTT	CASSLILAGVGADTQYF
TRBJ1-4	once	TRBV5-5	.	TGTGCCAGCAGCTTGTCTTTCCTTGTGGCAGACATTAATGAAAAACTGTTTTTT	CASSLSFLVADINEKLFF
TRBJ2-5	.	TRBV7-9	.	TGTGCCAGCAGCTTAGTCTCAGGACTGTTCGAAGAGACCCAGTACTTC	CASSLVSGLFEETQYF
TRBJ1-5	.	TRBV27	.	TGTGCCAGCAGTTCCCCAGGGTGGGGGGGAATTCAGCCCCAGCATTTT	CASSSPGWGGIQPQHF
TRBJ2-7	.	TRBV28	.	TGTGCCAGCAGTTTCCAGGGTTGGTACGAGCAGTACTTC	CASSFQGWYEQYF
TRBJ1-1	.	TRBV27	.	TGTGCCAGCGGGGCGACAGGCCGTGAAGCTTTCTTT	CASGATGREAFF
TRBJ2-1	.	TRBV4-3	.	TGCGCCAGCAGCCAAGAGATGGGACCAAGGCTCTACAATGAGCAGTTCTTC	CASSQEMGPRLYNEQFF
TRBJ2-1	once	TRBV19	TRBD2	TGTGCCAGTAGTAGGGGACTAGCGGGAGACTCGTACAATGAGCAGTTCTTC	CASSRGLAGDSYNEQFF
TRBJ2-1	once	TRBV27	.	TGTGCCAGCAGTTTTGGAGGAGACAATGAGCAGTTCTTC	CASSFGGDNEQFF
TRBJ2-1	.	TRBV29-1	TRBD1	TGCAGCGGAACAGGGGGCAACTACAATGAGCAGTTCTTC	CSGTGGNYNEQFF
TRBJ2-7	.	TRBV21-1	.	TGTGCCAGCAGCCAAAGGACAGGGTTCTACGAGCAGTACTTC	CASSQRTGFYEQYF
TRBJ2-3	.	TRBV9	TRBD2	TGTGCCAGCAGCGTAGATCCCGGGACTAGCGGCACAGATACGCAGTATTTT	CASSVDPGTSGTDTQYF
TRBJ1-2	once	TRBV5-1	.	TGCGCCAGCAGCCCCCAGGGAATCGACCTCTCTGGCTACACCTTC	CASSPQGIDLSGYTF
TRBJ2-1	.	TRBV27	.	TGTGCCAGCAGTTTAGGGGCGAATGAGCAGTTCTTC	CASSLGANEQFF
TRBJ1-1	.	TRBV7-3	TRBD1	TGTGCCAGCAGCCCCGGACAGGGACAGAGTGCTTTCTTT	CASSPGQGQSAFF
TRBJ2-1	.	TRBV6-5	.	TGTGCCAGCAGTTACTCCTCAGGGGGGTCCTACAATGAGCAGTTCTTC	CASSYSSGGSYNEQFF
TRBJ2-2	.	TRBV30	.	TGTGCCTGCTCGAACACCGGGGAGCTGTTTTTT	CACSNTGELFF
TRBJ2-1	.	TRBV27	TRBD1	TGTGCCAGCAGTCGACAGGGGAGCTCCTACAATGAGCAGTTCTTC	CASSRQGSSYNEQFF
TRBJ2-7	.	TRBV28	.	TGTGCCAGCAAGGGCTACGAGCAGTACTTC	CASKGYEQYF
TRBJ1-1	.	TRBV6-6	TRBD1	TGTGCCAGCAGTACTACAGGGGAGGCAAACACTGAAGCTTTCTTT	CASSTTGEANTEAFF
TRBJ1-3	.	TRBV7-9	.	TGTGCCAGCTCGTCAGGGAGCTCTGGAAACACCATATATTTT	CASSSGSSGNTIYF
TRBJ2-7	once	TRBV6-5	.	TGTGCCAGCGGGGGGTCCTACGAGCAGTACTTC	CASGGSYEQYF
TRBJ2-7	.	TRBV27	.	TGTGCCAGCAGTTTCGGCCTTCCAAGCTCCTACGAGCAGTACTTC	CASSFGLPSSYEQYF
TRBJ1-4	.	TRBV6-6	TRBD1	TGTGCCAGCAGTCTAATTACGGACAGGGAACTGTTTTTT	CASSLITDRELFF
TRBJ1-1	.	TRBV27	.	TGTGCCAGCAGTTGGCAGCTTGGGACTGAAGCTTTCTTT	CASSWQLGTEAFF
TRBJ2-1	.	TRBV7-7	.	TGTGCTAGCAGCTCAGAATCGGGTTTCTACAATGAGCAGTTCTTC	CASSSESGFYNEQFF
TRBJ1-1	.	TRBV19	.	TGTGCCAGTAGTATTAACCCCCAACAGGGATCCGGGACTGAAGCTTTCTTT	CASSINPQQGSGTEAFF
TRBJ2-7	.	TRBV28	.	TGTGCCAGCAGTCTTCCGACAGCTGAAATTTTCTTC	CASSLPTAEIFF
TRBJ2-1	.	TRBV19	TRBD2	TGTGCCAGTCGGGCGTCTAGCGGGTCCCGCTCCTACAATGAGCAGTTCTTC	CASRASSGSRSYNEQFF
TRBJ1-1	.	TRBV7-6	.	TGTGCCAGCGGGGTATTCCTGAACACTGAAGCTTTCTTT	CASGVFLNTEAFF
TRBJ1-1	.	TRBV6-6	.	TGTGCCAGCAGTTTGAGCAGGACCGGGACTGAAGCTTTCTTT	CASSLSRTGTEAFF
TRBJ2-1	once	TRBV4-1	.	TGCGCCAGCAGCTACTCAGGGGGGAATGAGCAGTTCTTC	CASSYSGGNEQFF
TRBJ1-1	.	TRBV4-2	TRBD1	TGTGCCAGCAGCCCAGGGGGATATAGGAACACTGAAGCTTTCTTT	CASSPGGYRNTEAFF
TRBJ2-1	.	TRBV13	TRBD2	TGTGCCAGCAGCTTATCTCTAGCGGGGGGCAATGAGCAGTTCTTC	CASSLSLAGGNEQFF
TRBJ1-2	.	TRBV19	.	TGTGCCAGTAGTATTGACAGCCGGGGCTATGGCTACACCTTC	CASSIDSRGYGYTF
TRBJ2-1	.	TRBV9	.	TGTGCCAGCAGCGTAGAAGCGGGCAGTTACAATGAGCAGTTCTTC	CASSVEAGSYNEQFF
TRBJ2-7	.	TRBV7-9	.	TGTGCCAGCCTCGGCCGGGCAGGGGAGCAGTACTTC	CASLGRAGEQYF